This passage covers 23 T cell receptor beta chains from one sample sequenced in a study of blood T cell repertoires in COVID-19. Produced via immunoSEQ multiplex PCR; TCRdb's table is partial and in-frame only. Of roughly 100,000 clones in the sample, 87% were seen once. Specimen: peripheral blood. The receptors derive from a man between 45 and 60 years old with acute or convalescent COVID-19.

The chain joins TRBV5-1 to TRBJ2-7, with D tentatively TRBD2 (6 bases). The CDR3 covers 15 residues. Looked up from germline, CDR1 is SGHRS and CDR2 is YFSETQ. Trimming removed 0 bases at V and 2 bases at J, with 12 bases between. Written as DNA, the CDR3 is TGCGCCAGCAGCTTGGGCGGGACGGCTACCTACGAGCAGTACTTC. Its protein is CASSLGGTATYEQYF.

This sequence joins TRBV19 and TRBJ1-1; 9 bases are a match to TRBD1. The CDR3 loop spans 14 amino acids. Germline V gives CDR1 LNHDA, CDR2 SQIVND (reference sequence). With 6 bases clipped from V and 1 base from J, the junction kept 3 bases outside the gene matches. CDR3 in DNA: TGTGCCAGTAGGTGGACAGGGGAGAACACTGAAGCTTTCTTT. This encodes CASRWTGENTEAFF.

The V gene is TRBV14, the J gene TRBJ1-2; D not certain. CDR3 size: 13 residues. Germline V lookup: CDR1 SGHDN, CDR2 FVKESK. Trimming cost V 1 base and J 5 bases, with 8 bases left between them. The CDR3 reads CASSQGAQYGYTF. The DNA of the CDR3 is TGTGCCAGCAGCCAAGGAGCACAGTATGGCTACACCTTC.

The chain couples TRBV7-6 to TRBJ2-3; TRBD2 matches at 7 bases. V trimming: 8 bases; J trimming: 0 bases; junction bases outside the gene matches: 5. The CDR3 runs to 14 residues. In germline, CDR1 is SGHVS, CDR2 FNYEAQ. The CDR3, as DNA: TGTGCCAGCGGTCGCGGGGGAAGCACAGATACGCAGTATTTT. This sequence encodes CASGRGGSTDTQYF. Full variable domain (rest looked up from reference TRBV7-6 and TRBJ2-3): GAGVSQSPRYKVTKRGQDVALRCDPISGHVSLYWYRQALGQGPEFLTYFNYEAQQDKSGLPNDRFSAERPEGSISTLTIQRTEQRDSAMYRCASGRGGSTDTQYFGPGTRLTVL.

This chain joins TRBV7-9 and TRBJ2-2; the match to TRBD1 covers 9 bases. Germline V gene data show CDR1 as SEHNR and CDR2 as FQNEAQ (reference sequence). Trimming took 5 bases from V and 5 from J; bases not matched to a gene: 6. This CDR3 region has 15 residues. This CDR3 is CASSPGTGWTGELFF. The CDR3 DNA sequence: TGTGCCAGCAGCCCCGGGACAGGGTGGACCGGGGAGCTGTTTTTT.

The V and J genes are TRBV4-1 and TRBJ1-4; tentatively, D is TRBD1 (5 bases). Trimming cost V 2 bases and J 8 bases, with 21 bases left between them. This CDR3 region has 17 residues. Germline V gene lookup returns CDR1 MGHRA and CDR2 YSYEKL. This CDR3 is CASSQLDLGAAREKLFF. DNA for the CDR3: TGCGCCAGCAGCCAACTGGATCTTGGGGCCGCTCGAGAAAAACTGTTTTTT.

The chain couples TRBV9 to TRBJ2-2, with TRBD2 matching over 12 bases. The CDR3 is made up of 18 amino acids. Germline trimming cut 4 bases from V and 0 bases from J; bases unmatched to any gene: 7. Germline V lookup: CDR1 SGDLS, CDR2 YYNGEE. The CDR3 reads CASSPGTSGRANTGELFF. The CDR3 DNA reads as TGTGCCAGCAGCCCTGGGACTAGCGGGCGCGCGAACACCGGGGAGCTGTTTTTT.

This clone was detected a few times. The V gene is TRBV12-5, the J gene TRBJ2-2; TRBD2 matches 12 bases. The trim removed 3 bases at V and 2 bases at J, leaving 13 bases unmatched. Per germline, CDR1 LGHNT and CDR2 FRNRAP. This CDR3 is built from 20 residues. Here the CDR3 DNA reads TGTGCTAGTGGTTTCGTTTTAAGGACTAGCGGGACAAGAAACACCGGGGAGCTGTTTTTT. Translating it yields CASGFVLRTSGTRNTGELFF.

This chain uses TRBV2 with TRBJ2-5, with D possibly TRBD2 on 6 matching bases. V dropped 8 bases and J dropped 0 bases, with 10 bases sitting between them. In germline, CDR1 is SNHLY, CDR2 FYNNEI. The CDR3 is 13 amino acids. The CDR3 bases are TGTGCCAGCGCGAGGACTAACCAAGAGACCCAGTACTTC. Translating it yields CASARTNQETQYF.

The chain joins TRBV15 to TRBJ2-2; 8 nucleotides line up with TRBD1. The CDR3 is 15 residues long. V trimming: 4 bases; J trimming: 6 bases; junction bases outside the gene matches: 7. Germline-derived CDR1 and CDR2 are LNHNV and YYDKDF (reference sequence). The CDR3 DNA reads TGTGCCACCAGCAAGACAGGGGTCCGTCCCGGGGAGCTGTTTTTT. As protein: CATSKTGVRPGELFF.

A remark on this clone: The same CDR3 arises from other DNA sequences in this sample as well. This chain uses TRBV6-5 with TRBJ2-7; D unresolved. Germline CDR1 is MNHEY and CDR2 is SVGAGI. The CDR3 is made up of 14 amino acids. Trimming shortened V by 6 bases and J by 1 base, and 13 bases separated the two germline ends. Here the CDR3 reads CASSTLDSSYEQYF. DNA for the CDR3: TGTGCCAGCAGCACCCTAGACTCATCCTACGAGCAGTACTTC.

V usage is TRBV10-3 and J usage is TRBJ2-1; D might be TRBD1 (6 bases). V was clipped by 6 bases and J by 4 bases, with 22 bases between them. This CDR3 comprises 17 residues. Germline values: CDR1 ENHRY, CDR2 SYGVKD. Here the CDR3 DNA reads TGTGCCATCAGGGGGGCGAGGGGGACGGCGGATTACAATGAGCAGTTCTTC. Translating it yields CAIRGARGTADYNEQFF.

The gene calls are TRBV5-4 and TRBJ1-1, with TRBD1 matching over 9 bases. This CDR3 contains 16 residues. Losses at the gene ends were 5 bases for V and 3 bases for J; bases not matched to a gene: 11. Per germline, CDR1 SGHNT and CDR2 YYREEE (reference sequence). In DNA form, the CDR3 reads TGTGCCAGCAGGTTTTCCTCCGGGACAGGGTACACTGAAGCTTTCTTT. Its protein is CASRFSSGTGYTEAFF. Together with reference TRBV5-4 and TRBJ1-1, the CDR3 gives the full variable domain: ETGVTQSPTHLIKTRGQQVTLRCSSQSGHNTVSWYQQALGQGPQFIFQYYREEENGRGNFPPRFSGLQFPNYSSELNVNALELDDSALYLCASRFSSGTGYTEAFFGQGTRLTVV.

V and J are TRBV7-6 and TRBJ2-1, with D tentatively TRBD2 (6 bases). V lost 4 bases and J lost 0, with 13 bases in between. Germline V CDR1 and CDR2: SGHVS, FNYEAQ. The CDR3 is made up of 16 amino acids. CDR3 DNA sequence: TGTGCCAGCAGCTCCGGAGGGGTGAGCTCCTACAATGAGCAGTTCTTC. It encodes CASSSGGVSSYNEQFF.

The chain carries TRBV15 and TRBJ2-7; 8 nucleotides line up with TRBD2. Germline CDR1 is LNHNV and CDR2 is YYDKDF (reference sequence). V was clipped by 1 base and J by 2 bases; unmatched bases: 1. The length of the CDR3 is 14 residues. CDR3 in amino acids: CATSRVSGTYEQYF. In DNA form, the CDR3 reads TGTGCCACCAGCAGAGTTAGCGGGACCTACGAGCAGTACTTC. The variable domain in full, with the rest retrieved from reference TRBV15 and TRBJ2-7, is DAMVIQNPRYQVTQFGKPVTLSCSQTLNHNVMYWYQQKSSQAPKLLFHYYDKDFNNEADTPDNFQSRRPNTSFCFLDIRSPGLGDTAMYLCATSRVSGTYEQYFGPGTRLTVT.

The CDR3 loop is CASSHFGTGDEKLFF. In DNA form, the CDR3 reads TGTGCCAGCAGCCATTTCGGGACAGGGGATGAAAAACTGTTTTTT. The rearrangement joins TRBV3-1 (or the pseudogene TRBV3-2) to TRBJ1-4, with TRBD1 matching over 10 bases. Germline V lookup: CDR1 LGHDT, CDR2 YNNKEL (reference sequence). This CDR3 contains 15 residues. Trimming took 3 bases from V and 6 from J; bases not matched to a gene: 4.

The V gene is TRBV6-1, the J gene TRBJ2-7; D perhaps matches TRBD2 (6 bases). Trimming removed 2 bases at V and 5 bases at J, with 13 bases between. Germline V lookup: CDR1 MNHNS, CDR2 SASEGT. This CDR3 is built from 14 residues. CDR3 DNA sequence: TGTGCCAGCAGTGAATGGGGGGTTAGTAACGAGCAGTACTTC. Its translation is CASSEWGVSNEQYF.

CDR3 in amino acids: CAWTPVLNTGELFF. DNA of the CDR3: TGTGCCTGGACGCCAGTTCTTAACACCGGGGAGCTGTTTTTT. This chain connects TRBV30 to TRBJ2-2; D gene uncertain. The CDR3 is made up of 14 amino acids. The germline gives CDR1 GTSNPN, CDR2 SVGIG (reference sequence). The V gene lost 4 bases and the J gene lost 2 bases, with 11 bases spanning the gap.

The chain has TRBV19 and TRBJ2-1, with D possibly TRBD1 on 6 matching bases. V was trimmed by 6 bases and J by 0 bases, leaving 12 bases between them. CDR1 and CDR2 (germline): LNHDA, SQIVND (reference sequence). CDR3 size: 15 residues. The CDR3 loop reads CASRRGGSSYNEQFF. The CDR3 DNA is TGTGCCAGTAGGAGAGGGGGTTCCTCCTACAATGAGCAGTTCTTC.

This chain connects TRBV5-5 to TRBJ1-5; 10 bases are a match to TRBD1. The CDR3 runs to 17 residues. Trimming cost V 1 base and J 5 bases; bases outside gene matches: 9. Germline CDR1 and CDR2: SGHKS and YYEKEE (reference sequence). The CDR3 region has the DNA TGTGCCAGCAGCTTGTACGGGACAGGGGTAATCGATCAGCCCCAGCATTTT. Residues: CASSLYGTGVIDQPQHF.

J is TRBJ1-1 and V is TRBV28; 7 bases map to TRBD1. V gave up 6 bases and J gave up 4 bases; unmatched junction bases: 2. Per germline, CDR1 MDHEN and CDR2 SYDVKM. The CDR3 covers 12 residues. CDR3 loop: CASRSGGTEAFF. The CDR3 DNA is TGTGCCAGCAGGTCAGGGGGCACTGAAGCTTTCTTT. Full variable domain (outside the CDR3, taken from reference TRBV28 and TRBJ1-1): DVKVTQSSRYLVKRTGEKVFLECVQDMDHENMFWYRQDPGLGLRLIYFSYDVKMKEKGDIPEGYSVSREKKERFSLILESASTNQTSMYLCASRSGGTEAFFGQGTRLTVV.

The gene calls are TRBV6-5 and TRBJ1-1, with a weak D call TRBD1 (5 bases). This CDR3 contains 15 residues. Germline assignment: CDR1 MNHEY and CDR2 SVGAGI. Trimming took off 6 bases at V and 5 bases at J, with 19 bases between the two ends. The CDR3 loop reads CASSRSSLGRTEAFF. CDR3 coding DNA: TGTGCCAGCAGCCGGTCATCCCTGGGGCGGACTGAAGCTTTCTTT.

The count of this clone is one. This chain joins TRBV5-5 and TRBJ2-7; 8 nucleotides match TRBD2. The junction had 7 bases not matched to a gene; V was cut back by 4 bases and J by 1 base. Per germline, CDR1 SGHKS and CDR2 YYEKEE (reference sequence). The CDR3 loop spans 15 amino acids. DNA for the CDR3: TGTGCCAGCAGCGCCGCTAGCGGGTTTTCCTACGAGCAGTACTTC. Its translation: CASSAASGFSYEQYF.